These 4 T cell receptor beta chains came from one sample sequenced in a study of PD-1 blockade in mismatch repair-deficient tumors. Assay: immunoSEQ multiplex PCR; the TCRdb copy retains only in-frame clones and omits some. The sample yields 15,000 to 20,000 clones, roughly 83% seen once. This specimen was PBMCs, taken before pembrolizumab treatment. The receptors were gathered from an adult with mismatch repair-deficient cancer.

The chain couples TRBV7-8 to TRBJ2-2; 9 bases match TRBD1. This CDR3 has 16 amino acids. J lost 5 bases, V lost 5 bases, and 9 bases had no gene match. Germline V lookup: CDR1 SGHVS, CDR2 FQNEAQ. The CDR3 nucleotides read TGTGCCAGCAGCCCCCTGGGGACAGGGAAAACCGGGGAGCTGTTTTTT. Its protein product is CASSPLGTGKTGELFF.

V and J are TRBV28 and TRBJ2-1; 11 bases are a match to TRBD2. The ends lost 4 bases at V and 3 bases at J; junction bases unmatched: 14. This CDR3 contains 19 residues. Germline V gene lookup returns CDR1 MDHEN and CDR2 SYDVKM. This CDR3 is CASSSTGTSGLAVYNEQFF. The CDR3 DNA is TGTGCCAGCAGTTCCACCGGGACATCGGGACTAGCGGTCTACAATGAGCAGTTCTTC.

The rearrangement uses TRBV5-5 and TRBJ2-1; D gene ambiguous. Germline CDR1 and CDR2: SGHKS and YYEKEE (reference sequence). V shed 4 bases and J shed 5 bases, with 7 bases lying between them. The CDR3 consists of 12 residues. The CDR3 spells CASSMTHNEQFF. Here the CDR3 DNA reads TGTGCCAGCAGCATGACCCACAATGAGCAGTTCTTC.

The CDR3 region is CASKSRLSSYEQYF. CDR3 DNA: TGTGCCAGCAAATCTCGATTGAGCTCCTACGAGCAGTACTTC. The chain uses TRBV27 and TRBJ2-7; D ambiguous. CDR3 length equals 14 residues. CDR1 and CDR2 (germline): MNHEY, SMNVEV (reference sequence). Trimming left V 7 bases short and J 0 bases short, with 13 bases between.